The next 2 T cell receptor beta chains were all read from a single sample in a study of blood T cells in healthy people across ages (dated by TCRdb to the mid-2010s). The library was obtained by 5' RACE. TCRdb records Illumina HiSeq 2500 as the sequencer. The second PCR ran for about 7 to 11 cycles and used a J-beta primer mix along with a sample-barcoded 5' primer. TCRdb ran its own pipeline on the public reads, namely fastp trimming at Q25 and MiXCR clone calling, and kept in-frame beta chains. Merged by CDR3 protein, the rows form single entries marked with the most common genes and DNA. The sample table records about 1.5 million distinct CDR3 sequences; 40% to 50% of these occur just once. 7.9% of the sample is taken by the ten largest. The sequencing input was blood. These receptors all stem from a woman between 18 and 29 years old in good health.

Many counts were recorded for this clonotype. The gene calls are TRBV20-1 and TRBJ2-3, with D tentatively TRBD2 (5 bases). Germline V gene data show CDR1 as DFQATT and CDR2 as SNEGSKA (reference sequence). There are 13 residues in the CDR3. The ends were cut back, 6 bases at V and 2 bases at J, with 12 bases in the middle. The CDR3 spells CSAAPGYTDTQYF. The CDR3 DNA reads as TGCAGTGCAGCCCCGGGGTACACAGATACGCAGTATTTT.

A single count supports this clonotype. This chain connects TRBV6-5 to TRBJ1-5; D may be TRBD1 (6 bases). Trimming took off 9 bases at V and 3 bases at J, with 15 bases between the two ends. Germline values: CDR1 MNHEY, CDR2 SVGAGI. The CDR3 has 14 amino acids. CDR3 amino acids: CASGGGLPNQPQHF. The DNA of the CDR3 is TGTGCCAGTGGGGGCGGTTTGCCCAATCAGCCCCAGCATTTT.